This record looks at one T cell receptor beta chain sequence and its context. Its antigen is undetermined. TCRdb keeps only in-frame clones here, not all; method: immunoSEQ multiplex PCR. The sample gives 2.5 million or so clones, around 94% of which show up once; roughly 0.14% is in the top ten. V dropped 2 bases and J dropped 1 base, with 11 bases sitting between them. The CDR3 extends over 15 amino acids. The germline V gene encodes CDR1 SGHTA and CDR2 FQGNSA. The sample belongs to a study of shared clonotypes between healthy human individuals. Findings and caveats of the study: Sorted-subset sequencing, rarefaction showed, was incomplete despite large depth.

The TCR was taken from a man younger than 30 in good health. The rearrangement links TRBV7-2 to TRBJ2-5, with D possibly TRBD1 on 6 matching bases. Sample: naive CD4+ T cells sorted from blood. Sample subset: CD45RA+ positively selected. The CDR3 bases are TGTGCCAGCAGCTTATCGGGACAACCCCAAGAGACCCAGTACTTC. The encoded protein is CASSLSGQPQETQYF.